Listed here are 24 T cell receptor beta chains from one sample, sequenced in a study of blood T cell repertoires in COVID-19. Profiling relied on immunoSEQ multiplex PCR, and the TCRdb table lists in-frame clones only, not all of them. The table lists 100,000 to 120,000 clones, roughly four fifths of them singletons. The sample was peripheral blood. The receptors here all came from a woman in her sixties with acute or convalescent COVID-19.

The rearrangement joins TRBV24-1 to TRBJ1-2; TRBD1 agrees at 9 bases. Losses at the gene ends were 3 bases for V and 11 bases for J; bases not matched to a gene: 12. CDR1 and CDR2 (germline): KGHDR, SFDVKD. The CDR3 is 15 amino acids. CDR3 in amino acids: CATSDNPGQGTKYTF. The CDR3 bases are TGTGCCACCAGTGATAACCCGGGACAGGGCACTAAGTACACCTTC.

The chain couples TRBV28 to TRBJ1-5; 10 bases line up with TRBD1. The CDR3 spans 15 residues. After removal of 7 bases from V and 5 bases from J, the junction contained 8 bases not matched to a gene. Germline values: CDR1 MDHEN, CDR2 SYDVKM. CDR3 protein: CASTSGQGRDQPQHF. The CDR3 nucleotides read TGTGCCAGCACCTCGGGACAGGGGCGTGATCAGCCCCAGCATTTT.

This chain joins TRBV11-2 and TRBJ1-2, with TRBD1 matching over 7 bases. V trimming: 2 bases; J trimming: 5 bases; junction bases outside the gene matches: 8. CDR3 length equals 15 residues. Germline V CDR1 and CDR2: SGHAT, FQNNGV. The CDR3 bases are TGTGCCAGCAGCTTATCGCGGACAGGCCCATATGGCTACACCTTC. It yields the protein CASSLSRTGPYGYTF.

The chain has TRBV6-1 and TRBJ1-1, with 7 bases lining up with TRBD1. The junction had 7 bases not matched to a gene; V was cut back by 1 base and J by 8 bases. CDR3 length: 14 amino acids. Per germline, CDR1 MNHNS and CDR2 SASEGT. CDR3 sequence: CASSEDGRDSEAFF. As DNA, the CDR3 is TGTGCCAGCAGTGAAGACGGAAGGGACAGCGAAGCTTTCTTT.

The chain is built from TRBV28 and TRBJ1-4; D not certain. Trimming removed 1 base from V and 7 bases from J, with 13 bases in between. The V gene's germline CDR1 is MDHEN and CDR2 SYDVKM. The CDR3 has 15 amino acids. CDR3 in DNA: TGTGCCAGCAGTTTATCGAAAGCGGGGATTGAAAAACTGTTTTTT. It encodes CASSLSKAGIEKLFF.

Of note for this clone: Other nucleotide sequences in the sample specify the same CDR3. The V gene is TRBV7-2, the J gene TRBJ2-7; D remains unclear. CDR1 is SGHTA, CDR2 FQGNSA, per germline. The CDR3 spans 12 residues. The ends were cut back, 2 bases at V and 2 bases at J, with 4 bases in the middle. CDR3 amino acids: CASSLLPYEQYF. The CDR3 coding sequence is TGTGCCAGCAGCTTACTCCCCTACGAGCAGTACTTC.

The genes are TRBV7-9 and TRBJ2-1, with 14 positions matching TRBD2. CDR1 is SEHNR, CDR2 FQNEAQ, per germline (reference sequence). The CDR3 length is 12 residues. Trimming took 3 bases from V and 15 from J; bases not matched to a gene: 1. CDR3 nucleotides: TGTGCCAGCAGCTTGACTAGCGGGGGGGTGTTCTTC. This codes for CASSLTSGGVFF.

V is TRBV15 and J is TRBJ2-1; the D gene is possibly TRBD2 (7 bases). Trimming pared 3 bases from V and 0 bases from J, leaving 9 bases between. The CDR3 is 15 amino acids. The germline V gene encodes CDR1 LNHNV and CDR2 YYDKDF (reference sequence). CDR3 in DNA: TGTGCCACCAGCAGGCGGGGGCCCTCCTACAATGAGCAGTTCTTC. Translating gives CATSRRGPSYNEQFF.

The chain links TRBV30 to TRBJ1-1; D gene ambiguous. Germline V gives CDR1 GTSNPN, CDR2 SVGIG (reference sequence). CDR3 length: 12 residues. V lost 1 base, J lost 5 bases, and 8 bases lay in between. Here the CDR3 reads CAWSDGKTEAFF. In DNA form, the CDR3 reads TGTGCCTGGAGTGACGGGAAAACTGAAGCTTTCTTT.

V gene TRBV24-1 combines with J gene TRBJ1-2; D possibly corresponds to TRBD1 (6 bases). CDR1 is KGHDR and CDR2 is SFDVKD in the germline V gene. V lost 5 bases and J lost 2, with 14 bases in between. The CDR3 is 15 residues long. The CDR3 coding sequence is TGTGCCACCAGTGTGGGGGGGGCCGGGAACTATGGCTACACCTTC. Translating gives CATSVGGAGNYGYTF.

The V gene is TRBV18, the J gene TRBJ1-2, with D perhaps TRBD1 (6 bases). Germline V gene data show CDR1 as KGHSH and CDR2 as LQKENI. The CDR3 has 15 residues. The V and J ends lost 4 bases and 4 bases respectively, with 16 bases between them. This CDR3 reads CASSLSMGAGYGYTF. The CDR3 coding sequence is TGTGCCAGCTCACTCTCGATGGGGGCGGGCTATGGCTACACCTTC.

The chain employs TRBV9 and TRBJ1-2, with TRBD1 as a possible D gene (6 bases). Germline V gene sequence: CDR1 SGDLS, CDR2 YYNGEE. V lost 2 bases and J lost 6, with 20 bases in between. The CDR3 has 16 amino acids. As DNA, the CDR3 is TGTGCCAGCAGCGTCGACCCCGGACAGACCCTCGATGGCTACACCTTC. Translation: CASSVDPGQTLDGYTF.

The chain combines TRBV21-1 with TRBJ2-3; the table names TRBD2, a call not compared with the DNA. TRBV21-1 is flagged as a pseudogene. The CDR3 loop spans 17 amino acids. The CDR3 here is CASTLKFGGAGSDTQYF. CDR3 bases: TGTGCCAGCACACTGAAATTCGGGGGGGCCGGTTCAGATACGCAGTATTTT.

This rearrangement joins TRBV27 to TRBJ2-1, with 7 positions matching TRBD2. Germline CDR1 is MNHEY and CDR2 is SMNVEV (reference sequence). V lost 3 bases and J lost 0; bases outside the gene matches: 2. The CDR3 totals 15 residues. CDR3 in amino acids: CASSFGGGSYNEQFF. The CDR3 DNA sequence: TGTGCCAGCAGTTTCGGCGGGGGCTCCTACAATGAGCAGTTCTTC.

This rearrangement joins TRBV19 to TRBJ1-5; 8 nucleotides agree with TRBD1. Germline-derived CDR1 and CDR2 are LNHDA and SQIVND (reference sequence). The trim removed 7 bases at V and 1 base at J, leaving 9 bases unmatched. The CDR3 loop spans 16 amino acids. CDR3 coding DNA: TGTGCCAGTACCACTGGACAGGGAAGAAGCAATCAGCCCCAGCATTTT. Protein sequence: CASTTGQGRSNQPQHF.

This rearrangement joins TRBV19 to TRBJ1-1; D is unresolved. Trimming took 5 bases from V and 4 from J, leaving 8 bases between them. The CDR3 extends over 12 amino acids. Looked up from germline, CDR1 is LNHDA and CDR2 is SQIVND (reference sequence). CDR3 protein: CASSFSGTEAFF. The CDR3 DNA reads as TGTGCCAGTAGTTTCAGTGGCACTGAAGCTTTCTTT.

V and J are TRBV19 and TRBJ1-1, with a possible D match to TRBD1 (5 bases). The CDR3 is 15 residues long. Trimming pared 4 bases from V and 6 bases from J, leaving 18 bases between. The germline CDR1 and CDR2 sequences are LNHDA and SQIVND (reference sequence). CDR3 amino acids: CASSTFGTGIPEAFF. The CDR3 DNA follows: TGTGCCAGTAGTACCTTTGGGACTGGGATACCTGAAGCTTTCTTT.

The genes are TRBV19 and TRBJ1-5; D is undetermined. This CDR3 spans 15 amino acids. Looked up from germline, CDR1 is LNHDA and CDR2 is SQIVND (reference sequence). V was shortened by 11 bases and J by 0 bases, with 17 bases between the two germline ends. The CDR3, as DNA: TGTGCCGAAAGGTGGAGGAGTTATAGCAATCAGCCCCAGCATTTT. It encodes CAERWRSYSNQPQHF.

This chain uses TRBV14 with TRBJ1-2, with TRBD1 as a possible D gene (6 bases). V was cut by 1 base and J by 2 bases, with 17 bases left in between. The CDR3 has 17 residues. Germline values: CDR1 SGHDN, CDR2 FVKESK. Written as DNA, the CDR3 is TGTGCCAGCAGCCAAGGGCAGGGGCCTGGGGGAAACTATGGCTACACCTTC. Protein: CASSQGQGPGGNYGYTF.

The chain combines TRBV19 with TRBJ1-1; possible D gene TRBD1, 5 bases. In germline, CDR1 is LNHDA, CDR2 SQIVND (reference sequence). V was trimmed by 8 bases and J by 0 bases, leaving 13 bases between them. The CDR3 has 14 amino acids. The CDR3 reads CASHTGLMNTEAFF. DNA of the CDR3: TGTGCCAGTCACACGGGACTTATGAACACTGAAGCTTTCTTT.

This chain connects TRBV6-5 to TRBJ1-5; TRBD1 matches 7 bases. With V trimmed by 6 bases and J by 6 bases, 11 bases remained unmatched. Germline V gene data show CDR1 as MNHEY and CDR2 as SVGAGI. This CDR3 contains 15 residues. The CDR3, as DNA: TGTGCCAGCAGGACCGACAGGGATGGGAGTCAGCCCCAGCATTTT. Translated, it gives CASRTDRDGSQPQHF.

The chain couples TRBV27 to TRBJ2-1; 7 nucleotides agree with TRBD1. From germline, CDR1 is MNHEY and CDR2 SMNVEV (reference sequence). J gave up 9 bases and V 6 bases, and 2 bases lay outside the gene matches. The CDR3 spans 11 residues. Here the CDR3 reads CASSRQGEQFF. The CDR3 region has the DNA TGTGCCAGCAGCAGACAGGGTGAGCAGTTCTTC.

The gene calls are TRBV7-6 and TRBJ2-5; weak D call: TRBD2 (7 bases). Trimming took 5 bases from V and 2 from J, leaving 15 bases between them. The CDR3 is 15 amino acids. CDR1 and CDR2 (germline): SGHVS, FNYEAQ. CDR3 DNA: TGTGCCAGCAGCCCCCCGGCGGGGGCACAAGAGACCCAGTACTTC. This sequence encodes CASSPPAGAQETQYF.

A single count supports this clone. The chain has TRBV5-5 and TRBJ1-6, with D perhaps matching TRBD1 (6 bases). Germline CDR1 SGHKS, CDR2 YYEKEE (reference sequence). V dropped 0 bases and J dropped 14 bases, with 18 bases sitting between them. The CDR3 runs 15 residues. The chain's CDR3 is CASSLDTGNLRALHF. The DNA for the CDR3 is TGTGCCAGCAGCTTGGATACAGGGAATCTTCGGGCCCTCCACTTT.